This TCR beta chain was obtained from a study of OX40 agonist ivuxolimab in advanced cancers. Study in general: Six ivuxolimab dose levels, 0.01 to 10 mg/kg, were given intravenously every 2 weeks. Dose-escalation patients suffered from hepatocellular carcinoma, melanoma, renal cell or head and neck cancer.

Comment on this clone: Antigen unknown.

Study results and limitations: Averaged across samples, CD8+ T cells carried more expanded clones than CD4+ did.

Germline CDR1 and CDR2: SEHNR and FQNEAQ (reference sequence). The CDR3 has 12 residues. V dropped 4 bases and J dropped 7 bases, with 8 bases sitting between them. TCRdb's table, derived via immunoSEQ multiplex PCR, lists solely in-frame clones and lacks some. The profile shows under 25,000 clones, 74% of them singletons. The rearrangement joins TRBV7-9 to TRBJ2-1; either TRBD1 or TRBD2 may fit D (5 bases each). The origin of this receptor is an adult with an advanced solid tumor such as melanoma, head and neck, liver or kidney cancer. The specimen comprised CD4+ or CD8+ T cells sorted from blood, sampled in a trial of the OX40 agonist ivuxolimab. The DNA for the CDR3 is TGTGCCAGCAGCTACGGGGCGAATGAGCAGTTCTTC. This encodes CASSYGANEQFF.